This is a list of T cell receptor beta chains from one sample in a study of CD8+CD57+ T cells in acquired aplastic anemia. One entry per CDR3 protein, called by TCRdb with MiXCR from the reads. Seen here are over 40,000 distinct CDR3 sequences, 60% to 70% observed once, and the top ten hold 50% to 70%. Sample: sorted CD4+, CD8+, or CD8+CD57+ T cells (not recorded which) from PBMCs. The source of these receptors is a human donor with aplastic anemia. The conserved cysteine and the conserved F or W are not part of the CDR3 here. The order of the fields is CDR3 protein, D gene, J gene, V gene. The D gene is left open where the match is weak.

ASSARQLNTEAF,-,TRBJ1-1,TRBV9
ASSEAWSKQPQH,-,TRBJ1-5,TRBV6-1
ASSLGGAGYGYT,-,TRBJ1-2,TRBV2
ASSFYRDQGYTEAF,-,TRBJ1-1,TRBV7-9
SAGRSNTEAF,-,TRBJ1-1,TRBV29-1
ASSLGRTGAGSPLH,TRBD1,TRBJ1-6,TRBV5-1
ATWPSGRNEQF,TRBD2,TRBJ2-1,TRBV15
ASSESRANTGELF,-,TRBJ2-2,TRBV10-1
SAGTGRETEAF,-,TRBJ1-1,TRBV20-1
ASSSGTGGGYT,TRBD1,TRBJ1-2,TRBV11-2
ASSPGPLHEQY,-,TRBJ2-7,TRBV14
ASRGQPLDGYT,TRBD1,TRBJ1-2,TRBV2
AISETGNSQPQH,-,TRBJ1-5,TRBV10-3
ATSSLRETQC,-,TRBJ2-5,TRBV15
ATSRRQGGNYEQY,-,TRBJ2-7,TRBV15
ASSLSTGTYEQY,-,TRBJ2-7,TRBV5-1
SGGGEQF,TRBD2,TRBJ2-1,TRBV29-1
ASSRTGDTEAF,TRBD1,TRBJ1-1,TRBV5-4
ASSLSASTKGNTIY,-,TRBJ1-3,TRBV11-1
ASSLSGGPQH,-,TRBJ1-5,TRBV7-9
SAGTSGSYEQY,TRBD2,TRBJ2-7,TRBV29-1
ASSGQGYEQY,TRBD1,TRBJ2-7,TRBV7-9
ASSLGPYYEQY,-,TRBJ2-7,TRBV7-3
ASSTGNYGYT,-,TRBJ1-2,TRBV9
AHGGLAGTYEQY,TRBD2,TRBJ2-7,TRBV15
AISESIGAGADTQY,TRBD2,TRBJ2-3,TRBV10-3
SANVVAGYGYT,-,TRBJ1-2,TRBV29-1
ASSLGWAGRGDNQPQH,-,TRBJ1-5,TRBV11-1
ASSLTGYPIETDEQY,-,TRBJ2-7,TRBV7-6
ASRTRGPGELY,-,TRBJ2-7,TRBV19
SVAPTGYGYT,-,TRBJ1-2,TRBV29-1
ASSLGTSGSYEQY,TRBD2,TRBJ2-7,TRBV13
ATSDGQSSYNEQF,-,TRBJ2-1,TRBV15
ATSTGGIVEQY,TRBD2,TRBJ2-7,TRBV15
ASRRTGTLVSYNEQF,TRBD1,TRBJ2-1,TRBV2
SARAGQGRGYGYT,TRBD1,TRBJ1-2,TRBV20-1
ASSQDHGLGELF,-,TRBJ2-2,TRBV4-1
ASRGGPSYEQY,-,TRBJ2-7,TRBV11-2
ASSWGGGEVSEQY,TRBD2,TRBJ2-7,TRBV25-1
ASSYDLLGEQF,-,TRBJ2-1,TRBV9
ASSLAIGELF,-,TRBJ2-2,TRBV7-6
ATSTELERAGDTQY,-,TRBJ2-3,TRBV15
ASSLMSGLAGELSYNEQF,TRBD2,TRBJ2-1,TRBV7-3
ASSLAGWETQY,-,TRBJ2-5,TRBV19
SGGTTNTEAF,-,TRBJ1-1,TRBV29-1
ASTLRGKRGYT,-,TRBJ1-2,TRBV19
ATNSFGGYNEQF,-,TRBJ2-1,TRBV24-1
ASSVESDGKSYEQY,-,TRBJ2-7,TRBV9
ARVLGVQPQH,-,TRBJ1-5,TRBV28
ATSRVQLNSPLH,-,TRBJ1-6,TRBV15
ATSPSGGAGKTQY,TRBD2,TRBJ2-5,TRBV24-1
SVGQPSADTQY,-,TRBJ2-3,TRBV20-1
ASSEWEDRVGYT,TRBD1,TRBJ1-2,TRBV25-1
ASSASGQFDEQY,TRBD1,TRBJ2-7,TRBV2
ATSRVRGGNEQY,TRBD2,TRBJ2-7,TRBV15